This TCR beta chain was identified during a study of identical twins. TCRdb processed the 5' RACE reads anew with MiXCR; each CDR3 protein has one entry. Of 700,000 or so distinct CDR3 sequences in the sample, around 8.6% were seen once. This clonotype has just a few counts. Between the trimmed V and J ends, which lost 5 bases and 5 bases, there was a span of 21 bases. This CDR3 has 17 residues. The germline CDR1 and CDR2 sequences are SEHNR and FQNEAQ (reference sequence). These data also featured in a second study, about yellow fever vaccine responses in identical twins.

The receptor comes from a woman aged 18 to 35 in good health. Sequenced: PBMCs. The chain employs TRBV7-9 and TRBJ2-2, with D possibly being TRBD1 or TRBD2 (7 bases each). This CDR3 reads CASSGLGGGAFTGELFF. The DNA for the CDR3 is TGTGCCAGCAGCGGACTGGGAGGGGGCGCATTTACCGGGGAGCTGTTTTTT.